This T cell receptor beta chain comes out of a study of cytomegalovirus exposure and HLA in healthy donors. Researchers ran the PCR with 60 Vbeta and 13 Jbeta primers. The assay was immunoSEQ multiplex PCR, and TCRdb's table has in-frame clones only and misses some. The sample carries roughly 130,000 clones, over 75% recorded once. The study, taken as a whole, reports: An analysis done earlier found most TCR beta V segments productive about 90% or about 30% of the time.

CDR3 length: 13 amino acids. Trimming took 0 bases from V and 6 from J, leaving 10 bases between them. Germline loops: CDR1 SGHTS, CDR2 YDEGEE. Notes on this clone: Antigen specificity is unknown.

The rearrangement joins TRBV5-8 to TRBJ2-7; no definite D call. The sequencing sample was made of PBMCs. The TCR was taken from a woman aged 35 to 49 in good health and CMV-seropositive. In DNA form, the CDR3 reads TGTGCCAGCAGCTTGGCCGCTAGTCGCGAGCAGTACTTC. This translates into CASSLAASREQYF.